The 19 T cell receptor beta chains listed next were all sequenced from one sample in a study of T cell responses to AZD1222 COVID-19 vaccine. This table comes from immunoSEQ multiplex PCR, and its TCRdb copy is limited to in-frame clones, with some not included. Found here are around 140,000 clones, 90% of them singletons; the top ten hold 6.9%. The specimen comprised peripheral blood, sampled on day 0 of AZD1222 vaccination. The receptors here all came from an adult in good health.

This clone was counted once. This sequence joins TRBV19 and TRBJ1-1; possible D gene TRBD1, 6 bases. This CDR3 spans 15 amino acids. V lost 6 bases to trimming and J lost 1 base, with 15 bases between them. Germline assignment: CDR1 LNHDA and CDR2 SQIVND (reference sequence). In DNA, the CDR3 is TGTGCCAGTAGCCCTACCGACAGGAGGAACACTGAAGCTTTCTTT. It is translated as CASSPTDRRNTEAFF.

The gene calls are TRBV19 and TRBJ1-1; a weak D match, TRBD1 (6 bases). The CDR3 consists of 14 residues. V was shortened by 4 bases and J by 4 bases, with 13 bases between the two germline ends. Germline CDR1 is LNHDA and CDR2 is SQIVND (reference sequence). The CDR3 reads CASSTPGGGTEAFF. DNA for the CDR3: TGTGCCAGTAGTACCCCGGGAGGGGGCACTGAAGCTTTCTTT. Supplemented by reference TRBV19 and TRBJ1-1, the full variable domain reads DGGITQSPKYLFRKEGQNVTLSCEQNLNHDAMYWYRQDPGQGLRLIYYSQIVNDFQKGDIAEGYSVSREKKESFPLTVTSAQKNPTAFYLCASSTPGGGTEAFFGQGTRLTVV.

The CDR3 region has the DNA TGTGCCAGCAGCGGCCACGGGACGGCGAACACTGAAGCTTTCTTT. This sequence encodes CASSGHGTANTEAFF. The genes are TRBV9 and TRBJ1-1; perhaps TRBD1 as D (5 bases). CDR1 is SGDLS and CDR2 is YYNGEE in the germline V gene. This CDR3 comprises 15 residues. V was cut by 3 bases and J by 1 base, with 13 bases left in between.

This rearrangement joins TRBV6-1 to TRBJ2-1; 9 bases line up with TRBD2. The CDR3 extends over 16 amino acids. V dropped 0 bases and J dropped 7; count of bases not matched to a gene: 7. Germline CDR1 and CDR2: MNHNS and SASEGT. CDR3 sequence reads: CASSEARLAAGNEQFF. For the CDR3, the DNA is TGTGCCAGCAGTGAAGCGCGACTAGCGGCGGGAAATGAGCAGTTCTTC.

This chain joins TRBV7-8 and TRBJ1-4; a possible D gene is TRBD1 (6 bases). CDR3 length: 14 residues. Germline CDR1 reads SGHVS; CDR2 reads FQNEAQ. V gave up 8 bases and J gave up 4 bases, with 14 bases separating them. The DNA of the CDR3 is TGTGCCAGCCATAGAGGGGGGAATAATGAAAAACTGTTTTTT. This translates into CASHRGGNNEKLFF.

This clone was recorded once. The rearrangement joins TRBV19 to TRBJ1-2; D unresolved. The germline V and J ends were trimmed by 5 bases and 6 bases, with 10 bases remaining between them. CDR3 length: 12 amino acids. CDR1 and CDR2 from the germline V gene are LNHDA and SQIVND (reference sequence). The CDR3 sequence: CASSLKEDGYTF. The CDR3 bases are TGTGCCAGTAGTCTAAAGGAGGATGGCTACACCTTC.

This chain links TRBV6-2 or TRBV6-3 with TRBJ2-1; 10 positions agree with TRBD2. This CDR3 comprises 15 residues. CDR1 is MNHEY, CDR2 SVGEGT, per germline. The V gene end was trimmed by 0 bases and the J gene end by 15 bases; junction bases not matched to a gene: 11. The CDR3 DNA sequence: TGTGCCAGCAGTTACTCTACTAGCGGGGCCACCCGGCTGTTCTTC. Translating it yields CASSYSTSGATRLFF.

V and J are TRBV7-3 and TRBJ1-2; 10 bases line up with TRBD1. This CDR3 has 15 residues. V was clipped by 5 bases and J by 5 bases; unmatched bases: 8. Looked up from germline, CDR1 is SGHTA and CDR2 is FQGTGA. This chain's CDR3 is CASSHGGTGAYGYTF. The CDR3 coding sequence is TGTGCCAGCAGCCACGGGGGGACAGGGGCTTATGGCTACACCTTC.

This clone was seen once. The CDR3 DNA sequence: TGTGCCAGCAGCTTAGCGGGGGGCACAGATACGCAGTATTTT. Translation: CASSLAGGTDTQYF. The chain combines TRBV11-2 with TRBJ2-3; D might be TRBD2 (6 bases). V lost 1 base to trimming and J lost 1 base, with 6 bases between them. CDR1 and CDR2 from the germline V gene are SGHAT and FQNNGV. The CDR3 consists of 14 residues.

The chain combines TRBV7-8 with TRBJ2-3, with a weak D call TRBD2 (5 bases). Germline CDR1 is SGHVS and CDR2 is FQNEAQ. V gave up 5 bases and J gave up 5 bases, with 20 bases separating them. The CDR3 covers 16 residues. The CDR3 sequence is CASSLALKNGVDTQYF. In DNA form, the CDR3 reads TGTGCCAGCAGCCTTGCCCTCAAAAACGGGGTAGATACGCAGTATTTT.

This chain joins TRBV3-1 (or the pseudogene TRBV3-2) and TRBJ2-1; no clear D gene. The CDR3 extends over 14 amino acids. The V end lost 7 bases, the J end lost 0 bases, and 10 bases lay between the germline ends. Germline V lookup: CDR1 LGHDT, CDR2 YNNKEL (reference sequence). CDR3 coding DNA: TGTGCCAGCAATGTGGCGTGCTCCTACAATGAGCAGTTCTTC. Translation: CASNVACSYNEQFF.

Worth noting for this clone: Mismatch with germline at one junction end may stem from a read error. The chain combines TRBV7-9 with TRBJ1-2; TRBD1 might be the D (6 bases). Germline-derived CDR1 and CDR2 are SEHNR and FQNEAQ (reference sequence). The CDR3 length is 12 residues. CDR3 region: CASSLDYRDEHF. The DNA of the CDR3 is TGTGCCAGCAGCTTAGACTACAGGGACGAACACTTC.

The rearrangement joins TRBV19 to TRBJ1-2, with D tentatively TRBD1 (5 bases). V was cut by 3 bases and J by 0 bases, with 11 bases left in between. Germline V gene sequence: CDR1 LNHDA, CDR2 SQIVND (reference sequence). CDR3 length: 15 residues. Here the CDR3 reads CASSILGAANYGYTF. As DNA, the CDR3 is TGTGCCAGTAGTATTCTTGGGGCAGCTAACTATGGCTACACCTTC.

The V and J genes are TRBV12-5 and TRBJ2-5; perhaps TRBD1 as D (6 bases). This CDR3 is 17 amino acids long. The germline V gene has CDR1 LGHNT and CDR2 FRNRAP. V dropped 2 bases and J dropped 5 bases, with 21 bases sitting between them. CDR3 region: CASGLSHRAGEWETQYF. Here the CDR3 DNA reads TGTGCTAGTGGTTTGTCACATCGGGCAGGGGAGTGGGAGACCCAGTACTTC.

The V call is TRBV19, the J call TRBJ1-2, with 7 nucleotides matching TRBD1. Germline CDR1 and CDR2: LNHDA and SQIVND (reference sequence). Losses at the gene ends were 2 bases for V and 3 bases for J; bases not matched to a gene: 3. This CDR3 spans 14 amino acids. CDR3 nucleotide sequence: TGTGCCAGTAGTATAAACAGGGGTGACTATGGCTACACCTTC. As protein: CASSINRGDYGYTF.

The CDR3 loop reads CAWRQGFTGELFF. In nucleotides, the CDR3 is TGTGCCTGGCGACAGGGTTTTACCGGGGAGCTGTTTTTT. The rearrangement uses TRBV30 and TRBJ2-2; 7 positions agree with TRBD1. This CDR3 comprises 13 residues. The germline CDR1 and CDR2 sequences are GTSNPN and SVGIG (reference sequence). V shed 5 bases, J shed 5 bases, and the junction held 5 bases outside the gene matches.

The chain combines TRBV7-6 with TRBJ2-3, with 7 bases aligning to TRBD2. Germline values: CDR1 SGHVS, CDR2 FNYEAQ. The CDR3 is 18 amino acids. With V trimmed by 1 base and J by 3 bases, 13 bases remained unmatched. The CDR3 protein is CASSLGTRLAVSTDTQYF. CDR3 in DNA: TGTGCCAGCAGCTTAGGAACCCGACTAGCTGTTTCGACAGATACGCAGTATTTT.

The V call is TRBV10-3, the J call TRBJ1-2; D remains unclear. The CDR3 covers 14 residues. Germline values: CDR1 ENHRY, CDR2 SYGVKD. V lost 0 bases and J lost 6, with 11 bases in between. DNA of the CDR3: TGTGCCATCAGTGAGTCAGAGGGTTGGGATGGCTACACCTTC. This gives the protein CAISESEGWDGYTF.

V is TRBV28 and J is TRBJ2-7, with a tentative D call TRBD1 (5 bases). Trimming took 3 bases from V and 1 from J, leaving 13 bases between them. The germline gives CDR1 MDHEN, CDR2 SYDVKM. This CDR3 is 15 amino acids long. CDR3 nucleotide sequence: TGTGCCAGCAGTTTTCAGGGCTTCGATTCCTACGAGCAGTACTTC. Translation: CASSFQGFDSYEQYF.